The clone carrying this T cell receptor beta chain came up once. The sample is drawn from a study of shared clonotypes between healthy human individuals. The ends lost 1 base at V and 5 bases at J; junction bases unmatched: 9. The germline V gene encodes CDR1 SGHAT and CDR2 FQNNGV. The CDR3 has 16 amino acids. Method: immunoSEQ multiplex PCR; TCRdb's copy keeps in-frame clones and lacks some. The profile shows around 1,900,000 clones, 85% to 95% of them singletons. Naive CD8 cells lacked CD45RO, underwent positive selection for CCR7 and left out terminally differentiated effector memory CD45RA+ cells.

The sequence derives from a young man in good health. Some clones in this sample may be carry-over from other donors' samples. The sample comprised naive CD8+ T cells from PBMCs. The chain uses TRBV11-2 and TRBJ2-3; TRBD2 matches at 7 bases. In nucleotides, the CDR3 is TGTGCCAGCAGCTTAGTGTTTGGGGGGGTTGTAGATACGCAGTATTTT. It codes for CASSLVFGGVVDTQYF.